Listed below are T cell receptor beta chains from one sample, sequenced in a study of technical replicates of blood from four donors. Profiling relied on immunoSEQ multiplex PCR, and the TCRdb table lists in-frame clones only, not all of them. The sample has tens of thousands of clones, around nine tenths seen once. Sequencing was carried out using T cells isolated from PBMCs. The receptor source for this set is a human donor in good health. Both conserved end residues are part of each CDR3. A D gene is named only where the DNA matches it firmly. Part of the rows lack a size; the others show once, few, many or a class for expanded clones.

j_call,d_call,v_call,clone_size,cdr3_nt,cdr3_aa
TRBJ1-2,TRBD1,TRBV5-1,NA,TGCGCCAGCAGCATACACCGCCGGGGACAGGGATGGGATGGCTACACCTTC,CASSIHRRGQGWDGYTF
TRBJ2-1,NA,TRBV6-1,NA,TGTGCCAGCAGTGGCCCTAGCGTTTGGGATGAGCAGTTCTTC,CASSGPSVWDEQFF
TRBJ1-1,NA,TRBV6-6,once,TGTGCCAGCCGGGGAGCTCATGAAGCTTTCTTT,CASRGAHEAFF
TRBJ2-7,TRBD2,TRBV7-2,once,TGTGCCAGCAGCTTCAGCCTAGCGGGAGGGAGCGAGCAGTACTTC,CASSFSLAGGSEQYF
TRBJ2-1,NA,TRBV5-4,once,TGTGCCAGCGGGAGTGGGACTCCCCGCGTGAATGAGCAGTTCTTC,CASGSGTPRVNEQFF
TRBJ1-2,NA,TRBV5-4,few,TGTGCCAGCAGCTTGGCAGGGAACTATGGCTACACCTTC,CASSLAGNYGYTF
TRBJ2-7,NA,TRBV6-6,NA,TGTGCCAGCAGTCAAACGGGAGAAGAGTACGAGCAGTACTTC,CASSQTGEEYEQYF
TRBJ1-3,TRBD1,TRBV7-9,NA,TGTGCCAGCAGCTTAGAGACCGGACAGGGGAGAAACACCATATATTTT,CASSLETGQGRNTIYF
TRBJ1-1,TRBD1,TRBV7-9,NA,TGTGCCAGCAGGATAGGGCTGGGAGGGACAGGGAACACTGAAGCTTTCTTT,CASRIGLGGTGNTEAFF
TRBJ2-1,TRBD2,TRBV4-2,NA,TGTGCCAGCAGCCAAGATTTAGCGGGAACCTACAATGAGCAGTTCTTC,CASSQDLAGTYNEQFF